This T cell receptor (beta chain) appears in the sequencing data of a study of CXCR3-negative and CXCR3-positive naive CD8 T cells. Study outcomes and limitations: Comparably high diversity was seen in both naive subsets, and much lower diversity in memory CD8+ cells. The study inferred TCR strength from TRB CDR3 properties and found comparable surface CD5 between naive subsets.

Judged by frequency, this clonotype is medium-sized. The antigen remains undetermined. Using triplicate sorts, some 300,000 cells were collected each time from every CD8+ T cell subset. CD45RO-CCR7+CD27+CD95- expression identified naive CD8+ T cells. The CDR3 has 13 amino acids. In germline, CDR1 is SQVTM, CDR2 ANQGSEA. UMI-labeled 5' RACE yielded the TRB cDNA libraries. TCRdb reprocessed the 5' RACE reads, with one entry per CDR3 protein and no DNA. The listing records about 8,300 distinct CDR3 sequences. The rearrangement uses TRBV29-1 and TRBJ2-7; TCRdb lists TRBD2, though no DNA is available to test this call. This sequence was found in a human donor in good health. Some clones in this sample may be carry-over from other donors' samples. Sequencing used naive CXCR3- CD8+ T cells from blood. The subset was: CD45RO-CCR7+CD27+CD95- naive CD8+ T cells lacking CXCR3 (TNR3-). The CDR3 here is CSVWSGLSYEQYF.